This T cell receptor (beta chain) derives from a study of identical twins. All donors comprised healthy Caucasians. Unique molecular identifiers were present on cDNA, and template switching added a universal primer site. TCRdb re-called the 5' RACE reads with MiXCR, one entry per CDR3 protein. Among about 1.7 million distinct CDR3 sequences listed, less than 35% were seen once. This clonotype was picked up a small number of times. What it binds is unknown. Study-wide points: Out-of-frame sharing of TCR alpha in monozygotic twins was underestimated by models. The same donors were not followed; conclusions instead depended on cross-sectional statistical analysis.

CDR3 length: 15 amino acids. The trim removed 7 bases at V and 2 bases at J, leaving 5 bases unmatched. Germline CDR1 is SNHLY and CDR2 is FYNNEI. The material sequenced was cord blood. This chain connects TRBV2 to TRBJ2-7; 13 nucleotides agree with TRBD2. This receptor was identified in a newborn girl in good health. CDR3 amino acids: CASIVGTSGAYEQYF. CDR3 DNA: TGTGCCAGCATCGTCGGGACTAGCGGGGCCTACGAGCAGTACTTC.